A single sample is the source of the 14 T cell receptor beta chains below, sequenced in a study of T cell repertoires in cytomegalovirus infection. TCRdb fed the reads into MiXCR, producing one record per CDR3 protein. Here the sample spans fewer than 550,000 distinct CDR3 sequences, approximately 31% being singletons. Sequencing was carried out using PBMCs. Source of these receptors: a human donor in good health (CMV status not recorded). Some clones in this sample may be carry-over from other donors' samples.

The chain employs TRBV19 and TRBJ1-6, with TRBD1 matching 7 bases. The CDR3 loop spans 16 amino acids. With V trimmed by 6 bases and J by 4 bases, 9 bases remained unmatched. CDR1 is LNHDA, CDR2 SQIVND, per germline (reference sequence). The CDR3 nucleotides read TGTGCCAGTAGACGGTTACAGGGGAGGTATAATTCACCCCTCCACTTT. Encoded protein: CASRRLQGRYNSPLHF. The entire variable domain, with the rest obtained from reference TRBV19 and TRBJ1-6, is as follows: DGGITQSPKYLFRKEGQNVTLSCEQNLNHDAMYWYRQDPGQGLRLIYYSQIVNDFQKGDIAEGYSVSREKKESFPLTVTSAQKNPTAFYLCASRRLQGRYNSPLHFGNGTRLTVT.

In its sample, this clonotype was seen many times. CDR3 region: CASSLQGASGEKLFF. The CDR3 DNA sequence: TGTGCCAGCAGCTTGCAGGGGGCGTCGGGTGAAAAACTGTTTTTT. The chain employs TRBV7-8 and TRBJ1-4; TRBD1 aligns across 8 bases. This CDR3 region has 15 residues. CDR1 SGHVS and CDR2 FQNEAQ come from the germline V gene. The trim removed 3 bases at V and 7 bases at J, leaving 7 bases unmatched.

J is TRBJ2-2 and V is TRBV28; D ambiguous. The CDR3 runs 15 residues. Germline V lookup: CDR1 MDHEN, CDR2 SYDVKM. V dropped 3 bases and J dropped 2 bases, with 10 bases sitting between them. CDR3 loop: CASSFRWENTGELFF. DNA for the CDR3: TGTGCCAGCAGTTTTCGGTGGGAAAACACCGGGGAGCTGTTTTTT.

CDR3 amino acids: CSARGRHGYTF. For the CDR3, the DNA is TGCAGTGCTAGGGGAAGGCATGGCTACACCTTC. V gene TRBV20-1 combines with J gene TRBJ1-2, with D uncertain. Trimming stripped 3 bases from V and 6 bases from J, with 8 bases between. Germline CDR1 DFQATT, CDR2 SNEGSKA (reference sequence). The CDR3 is 11 amino acids.

The sample holds a few counts of this clonotype. The chain employs TRBV15 and TRBJ2-5; 10 bases align to TRBD1. Germline CDR1 reads LNHNV; CDR2 reads YYDKDF (reference sequence). The junction had 10 bases not matched to a gene; V was cut back by 3 bases and J by 0 bases. There are 18 residues in the CDR3. The CDR3 DNA reads TGTGCCACCAGCAGGGGACAGGGGTTCGCGGTAAACCAAGAGACCCAGTACTTC. This sequence encodes CATSRGQGFAVNQETQYF.

The gene calls are TRBV6-4 and TRBJ2-2; tentative D call: TRBD2 (5 bases). The CDR3 contains 16 residues. Trimming shortened V by 2 bases and J by 1 base, and 11 bases separated the two germline ends. Looked up from germline, CDR1 is MRHNA and CDR2 is SNTAGT. In DNA form, the CDR3 reads TGTGCCAGCAGTGACGTTCCTCGGGGGAACACCGGGGAGCTGTTTTTT. As protein: CASSDVPRGNTGELFF.

This chain joins TRBV4-1 and TRBJ1-6, with TRBD1 matching 9 bases. With 1 base clipped from V and 10 bases from J, the junction kept 11 bases outside the gene matches. The germline V gene has CDR1 MGHRA and CDR2 YSYEKL. This CDR3 spans 17 amino acids. CDR3 in DNA: TGCGCCAGCAGCCAAGGCCTGGGACAGGGTTCGCCCTCACCCCTCCACTTT. It codes for CASSQGLGQGSPSPLHF.

This clonotype was counted only a few times. The V call is TRBV7-9, the J call TRBJ2-1; no firm D call. V was clipped by 1 base and J by 13 bases, with 11 bases between them. Germline V gene lookup returns CDR1 SEHNR and CDR2 FQNEAQ (reference sequence). The CDR3 covers 12 residues. The CDR3 protein is CASSLVTDQQFF. The CDR3 nucleotides read TGTGCCAGCAGCTTAGTCACAGATCAACAGTTCTTC.

This clonotype was picked up many times. The V call is TRBV7-2, the J call TRBJ1-1, with D perhaps matching TRBD1 (5 bases). Trimming took 2 bases from V and 8 from J, leaving 9 bases between them. Looked up from germline, CDR1 is SGHTA and CDR2 is FQGNSA. The CDR3 totals 12 residues. The CDR3 loop reads CASSLQGSEAFF. CDR3 nucleotides: TGTGCCAGCAGCTTACAGGGTTCCGAAGCTTTCTTT.

The CDR3 region has the DNA TGCAGTGCCCCCCTGGGAGGGCGAAGTGGTTCACCCCTCCACTTT. The encoded protein is CSAPLGGRSGSPLHF. This rearrangement joins TRBV20-1 to TRBJ1-6, with D unresolved. Germline CDR1 reads DFQATT; CDR2 reads SNEGSKA (reference sequence). V was cut by 6 bases and J by 9 bases, with 21 bases left in between. There are 15 residues in the CDR3.

The table lists this clonotype with many counts. The chain is built from TRBV5-1 and TRBJ2-3, with 9 positions matching TRBD2. The V and J ends lost 2 bases and 3 bases, in that order; junction bases with no gene match: 4. Germline-derived CDR1 and CDR2 are SGHRS and YFSETQ. This CDR3 has 15 amino acids. CDR3 bases: TGCGCCAGCAGCTTTGCGGGGGGGCGGACAGATACGCAGTATTTT. Translation gives CASSFAGGRTDTQYF.

This chain's CDR3 is CASRSGTGSSYGYTF. In DNA, the CDR3 is TGTGCCAGTAGATCCGGGACAGGGTCGAGCTATGGCTACACCTTC. The chain combines TRBV19 with TRBJ1-2; 9 positions agree with TRBD1. The CDR3 covers 15 residues. Germline CDR1 LNHDA, CDR2 SQIVND (reference sequence). Trimming at V came to 6 bases and at J to 4 bases, leaving 9 bases not matched to a gene.

This clonotype was recorded a few times. The chain couples TRBV2 to TRBJ1-5; 10 nucleotides agree with TRBD1. CDR1 and CDR2 (germline): SNHLY, FYNNEI. With 8 bases clipped from V and 3 bases from J, the junction kept 7 bases outside the gene matches. CDR3 length: 15 residues. Written as DNA, the CDR3 is TGTGCCAGCGGGGGGGACAGGGGAAACAATCAGCCCCAGCATTTT. Translation gives CASGGDRGNNQPQHF. Full variable domain (outside the CDR3, taken from reference TRBV2 and TRBJ1-5): EPEVTQTPSHQVTQMGQEVILRCVPISNHLYFYWYRQILGQKVEFLVSFYNNEISEKSEIFDDQFSVERPDGSNFTLKIRSTKLEDSAMYFCASGGDRGNNQPQHFGDGTRLSIL.

The V and J genes are TRBV12-3 or TRBV12-4 and TRBJ1-2; D is undetermined. The CDR3 has 12 amino acids. Trimming left V 5 bases short and J 2 bases short, with 6 bases between. CDR3 region: CASSSLNYGYTF. The CDR3 DNA reads as TGTGCCAGCAGTAGTCTAAACTATGGCTACACCTTC.